The clone carrying this T cell receptor beta chain was detected only a few times. Clones were read by immunoSEQ multiplex PCR, and TCRdb kept only the in-frame ones, dropping some. The sample includes roughly 24,000 clones, approximately 87% of them seen just once. The data are from a study of T cell changes during pregnancy in multiple sclerosis. The receptor comes from a female donor with multiple sclerosis, enrolled in a pregnancy study. Source: CD8+ T cells from peripheral blood mononuclear cells, taken before pregnancy.

The CDR3 nucleotides read TGCGCCAGCAGTGGGAAACGGACTAGCGGGAAAACAGATACGCAGTATTTT. It codes for CASSGKRTSGKTDTQYF. This chain links TRBV10-2 with TRBJ2-3; 12 bases are a match to TRBD2. Germline V gene sequence: CDR1 WSHSY, CDR2 SAAADI. The V and J ends lost 4 bases and 3 bases, in that order; junction bases with no gene match: 8. The CDR3 runs to 17 residues.